This T cell receptor beta chain stems from a study of identifying expanded T cells in peripheral blood (dated by TCRdb to between 2018 and 2021). Background for the entire study: Four technical replicates, made by sequencing separate aliquots from the same pool of genomic DNA, were compared pairwise. Paper-wide results and their limitations: Around 1.3 differentially abundant clones were flagged by the binomial model between technical replicates, whereas about 16.4 and 19 were flagged over roughly two weeks and four weeks, respectively. For all healthy donors, the variance in clone template counts between two-week samples rose significantly as total template count increased. Across all healthy-donor time intervals, the beta-binomial model significantly lowered both the number of clones called differentially abundant and the false-positive rate. The authors expected that biological variance in healthy repertoires might rise further over much longer intervals, such as months to years.

This clone was counted a single time. No antigen is known for it. Within one base of it there is no much larger clone, and no base qualities were kept. From cysteine to phenylalanine, the CDR3 is 12 amino acids long. CDR3 DNA only is kept here, 36 bases in frame from base 1. A distance of 8 bases separates the germline ends of V and J, which lose 7 bases and 3 bases respectively. As encoded in the germline V gene, CDR1 is MNHEY while CDR2 is SVGAGI. No immune events, such as infections, were documented for the healthy donors during the collection period. Blood repertoires from healthy donors were used as a training cohort for calibrating time-dependent variance in a beta-binomial model of differential abundance of T-cell clones. The training cohort comprised about ten healthy donors, 3 female and 7 male. Donor ages ranged from about 29 to 65 years, with an average of about 40 years. Whole blood from each healthy donor was obtained from a commercial supplier and was collected at three time points roughly 13 days apart. For immunosequencing, genomic DNA was extracted from unsorted whole blood.

The immunoSEQ Assay, which relies on bias-controlled multiplex PCR amplification of genomic DNA, was used to profile TCRbeta CDR3 regions. The paper's processing steps were these. The absolute abundance of each unique TCRbeta CDR3 region was quantified after sequences were collapsed and filtered. Two models were used to test differential abundance: a binomial model (Fisher-equivalent) and a beta-binomial model that adds time-dependent variance fitted from healthy donors. Clones with fewer than 5 combined templates were excluded, and clones with Benjamini-Hochberg FDR below 0.01 were called differentially abundant. Beta-binomial variance was modeled as a function of total template count across the two samples using the form v = (b*log(k)+a)^2. TCRdb retrieved this table from immuneACCESS and kept in-frame rearrangements only. Not all clones are present; in checked studies, unresolved V genes account for under half, and no reason is known for the remainder. V, J and clone size reflect that table, while D and trimming were determined from the DNA. The sample yields 100,000 or so clones; 75% to 90% were counted once. The biggest ten clones account for roughly 15% of the sample.

This sequence uses TRBV6-5 and TRBJ2-3, with the identity of the D gene unclear. The sequenced sample was blood. The origin of this receptor is a person aged 18 to 75 in good health. In nucleotides, the sequence is TGTGCCAGCAACAACCCGACAGATACGCAGTATTTT. Its protein product is CASNNPTDTQYF.